The 31 T cell receptor beta chains given below trace back to one sample, sequenced in a study of OX40 agonist ivuxolimab in advanced cancers. Profiling relied on immunoSEQ multiplex PCR, and the TCRdb table lists in-frame clones only, not all of them. The sample yields tens of thousands of clones, approximately 86% seen once. The sample consisted of CD4+ or CD8+ T cells sorted from blood, taken in a trial of the OX40 agonist ivuxolimab. The receptors shown here come from an adult with an advanced solid tumor such as melanoma, head and neck, liver or kidney cancer.

This clone is medium-sized within its sample. This chain links TRBV28 with TRBJ2-7; D possibly corresponds to TRBD1 (6 bases). Germline V CDR1 and CDR2: MDHEN, SYDVKM. Trimming removed 2 bases from V and 2 bases from J, with 13 bases in between. The length of the CDR3 is 15 residues. The CDR3 reads CASSLKAGTTYEQYF. CDR3 nucleotide sequence: TGTGCCAGCAGTTTAAAGGCAGGGACAACCTACGAGCAGTACTTC.

The chain links TRBV2 to TRBJ1-1; D is unresolved. In germline, CDR1 is SNHLY, CDR2 FYNNEI. Trimming took off 2 bases at V and 3 bases at J, with 16 bases between the two ends. This CDR3 is built from 16 residues. The CDR3 nucleotides are TGTGCCAGCAGTGAATATACGGGGAAGAGGGACACTGAAGCTTTCTTT. Amino acids: CASSEYTGKRDTEAFF.

The V call is TRBV11-3, the J call TRBJ1-1; no definite D call. CDR1 SGHNT and CDR2 YENEEA come from the germline V gene. Deletions cut 1 base from V and 1 base from J, with 4 bases between. CDR3 length equals 13 residues. The CDR3 sequence is CASSLGPNTEAFF. CDR3 nucleotide sequence: TGTGCCAGCAGCTTAGGGCCGAACACTGAAGCTTTCTTT.

This clone was seen a handful of times. This chain uses TRBV11-3 with TRBJ2-1, with 10 positions matching TRBD2. The germline V gene has CDR1 SGHNT and CDR2 YENEEA. J was trimmed by 7 bases and V by 5 bases; bases with no gene match: 8. This CDR3 region has 15 residues. The chain's CDR3 is CASSPTSGIINEQFF. The CDR3, as DNA: TGTGCCAGCAGCCCCACTAGCGGGATAATAAATGAGCAGTTCTTC.

The J gene is TRBJ1-1, the V gene TRBV7-9, with D possibly matching TRBD1 (5 bases). Germline-derived CDR1 and CDR2 are SEHNR and FQNEAQ (reference sequence). The ends were cut back, 1 base at V and 4 bases at J, with 7 bases in the middle. The CDR3 is 13 residues long. CDR3 loop: CASSLGGGTEAFF. CDR3 sequence (DNA): TGTGCCAGCAGCTTAGGGGGCGGCACTGAAGCTTTCTTT.

The chain carries TRBV13 and TRBJ1-5, with D unresolved. Trimming took 3 bases from V and 6 from J, leaving 12 bases between them. This CDR3 contains 14 residues. Germline V gives CDR1 PRHDT, CDR2 FYEKMQ (reference sequence). The CDR3 DNA sequence: TGTGCCAGCAGCTTCCGCTTAACGTCTCAGCCCCAGCATTTT. This encodes CASSFRLTSQPQHF. The full variable domain, its missing parts supplied by reference TRBV13 and TRBJ1-5, is AAGVIQSPRHLIKEKRETATLKCYPIPRHDTVYWYQQGPGQDPQFLISFYEKMQSDKGSIPDRFSAQQFSDYHSELNMSSLELGDSALYFCASSFRLTSQPQHFGDGTRLSIL.

This chain links TRBV11-3 with TRBJ1-1; D is unclear. This CDR3 region has 12 residues. Per the germline V gene, CDR1 is SGHNT and CDR2 is YENEEA. V was cut by 1 base and J by 1 base, with 1 base left in between. The CDR3 nucleotides are TGTGCCAGCAGCTTAGCGAACACTGAAGCTTTCTTT. It encodes CASSLANTEAFF. Full variable domain (remainder filled in from reference TRBV11-3 and TRBJ1-1): EAGVVQSPRYKIIEKKQPVAFWCNPISGHNTLYWYLQNLGQGPELLIRYENEEAVDDSQLPKDRFSAERLKGVDSTLKIQPAELGDSAVYLCASSLANTEAFFGQGTRLTVV.

The chain couples TRBV5-4 to TRBJ2-5, with a possible D match to TRBD1 (7 bases). The CDR3 is made up of 14 amino acids. Germline V CDR1 and CDR2: SGHNT, YYREEE (reference sequence). V was shortened by 5 bases and J by 5 bases, with 16 bases between the two germline ends. DNA of the CDR3: TGTGCCAGCAGGCGGGACAGCCGGGTGGAGACCCAGTACTTC. The encoded protein is CASRRDSRVETQYF.

The chain joins TRBV6-1 to TRBJ2-7; possibly TRBD1 or TRBD2 for D (5 bases each). The CDR3 is 13 amino acids. V lost 5 bases to trimming and J lost 3 bases, with 11 bases between them. In germline, CDR1 is MNHNS, CDR2 SASEGT. The CDR3 protein is CASSQRGIYEQYF. The CDR3 DNA sequence: TGTGCCAGCAGTCAGAGGGGTATCTACGAGCAGTACTTC.

V gene TRBV5-6 combines with J gene TRBJ1-3, with D unclear. Per germline, CDR1 SGHDT and CDR2 YYEEEE. Trimming left V 4 bases short and J 1 base short, with 12 bases between. This CDR3 has 15 residues. In DNA form, the CDR3 reads TGTGCCAGCAGCCCCGGTATGGCTTCTGGAAACACCATATATTTT. Its translation: CASSPGMASGNTIYF.

The V gene is TRBV7-3, the J gene TRBJ2-5; 9 bases are shared with TRBD2. The CDR3 spans 15 residues. Germline CDR1 is SGHTA and CDR2 is FQGTGA. The V segment lost 0 bases and the J segment 1 base; nucleotides outside the gene matches: 0. The CDR3 DNA is TGTGCCAGCAGCTTAACAGCGGGGGGCCAAGAGACCCAGTACTTC. Its translation: CASSLTAGGQETQYF.

The chain joins TRBV2 to TRBJ2-3; TRBD2 matches at 8 bases. This CDR3 comprises 15 residues. The germline gives CDR1 SNHLY, CDR2 FYNNEI. J gave up 4 bases and V 3 bases, and 6 bases lay outside the gene matches. The CDR3 DNA sequence: TGTGCCAGCAGTGAGTACGGGGGGGCCGCAGATACGCAGTATTTT. This gives the protein CASSEYGGAADTQYF. Combining the CDR3 with reference TRBV2 and TRBJ2-3 gives the whole variable domain EPEVTQTPSHQVTQMGQEVILRCVPISNHLYFYWYRQILGQKVEFLVSFYNNEISEKSEIFDDQFSVERPDGSNFTLKIRSTKLEDSAMYFCASSEYGGAADTQYFGPGTRLTVL.

This clone appeared a single time. The chain recombines TRBV11-2 with TRBJ2-7, with D hard to call. In germline, CDR1 is SGHAT, CDR2 FQNNGV. V gave up 5 bases and J gave up 0 bases, with 8 bases separating them. CDR3 length: 13 amino acids. The CDR3 DNA reads as TGTGCCAGCAGCCGGCCAAGCTCCTACGAGCAGTACTTC. Protein product: CASSRPSSYEQYF.

The chain has TRBV13 and TRBJ2-7; maybe TRBD2 (6 bases). In germline, CDR1 is PRHDT, CDR2 FYEKMQ (reference sequence). The V end lost 1 base, the J end lost 3 bases, and 10 bases lay between the germline ends. The CDR3 contains 14 residues. The CDR3 coding sequence is TGTGCCAGCAGCTTAGTTACTAGCAGCTACGAGCAGTACTTC. Amino acids: CASSLVTSSYEQYF.

The gene calls are TRBV11-1 and TRBJ2-3; D is perhaps TRBD1 (6 bases). Germline assignment: CDR1 SGHAT and CDR2 FQDESV (reference sequence). The CDR3 sequence is 16 residues long. Deletions cut 5 bases from V and 4 bases from J, with 19 bases between. CDR3 DNA sequence: TGTGCCAGCAGCGTCACAGGGAGCGGTCTGTCAGATACGCAGTATTTT. Translating gives CASSVTGSGLSDTQYF.

This clone was counted a single time. The V and J genes are TRBV7-9 and TRBJ2-7; possibly TRBD2 for D (6 bases). This CDR3 is 11 amino acids long. The V gene's germline CDR1 is SEHNR and CDR2 FQNEAQ (reference sequence). Trimming left V 7 bases short and J 5 bases short, with 9 bases between. The CDR3 DNA is TGTGCCAGCACCGGGAGTCACGAGCAGTACTTC. Its protein product is CASTGSHEQYF.

Here the CDR3 reads CASSTPGRLVETQYF. The CDR3 DNA reads TGTGCCAGCAGTACCCCGGGACGGCTCGTTGAGACCCAGTACTTC. The genes are TRBV28 and TRBJ2-5; D might be TRBD1 or TRBD2, each matching 5 bases. Trimming stripped 5 bases from V and 5 bases from J, with 18 bases between. This CDR3 spans 15 amino acids. Germline lookup yields CDR1 MDHEN and CDR2 SYDVKM.

The CDR3 coding sequence is TGTGCCAGCAGCTTGAACAATTCACCCCTCCACTTT. Residues: CASSLNNSPLHF. The chain joins TRBV5-6 to TRBJ1-6; no clear D gene. The CDR3 runs to 12 residues. Trimming cost V 1 base and J 7 bases, with 3 bases left between them. Germline V gene data show CDR1 as SGHDT and CDR2 as YYEEEE. Variable domain in full (rest from reference TRBV5-6 and TRBJ1-6): DAGVTQSPTHLIKTRGQQVTLRCSPKSGHDTVSWYQQALGQGPQFIFQYYEEEERQRGNFPDRFSGHQFPNYSSELNVNALLLGDSALYLCASSLNNSPLHFGNGTRLTVT.

The chain couples TRBV6-5 to TRBJ2-7; TRBD1 agrees at 11 bases. V trimming: 7 bases; J trimming: 6 bases; junction bases outside the gene matches: 11. The CDR3 loop spans 15 amino acids. Germline V gene sequence: CDR1 MNHEY, CDR2 SVGAGI. In nucleotides, the CDR3 is TGTGCCAGCACCGAAGACGGGACAGGGGGAGGCGAGCAGTACTTC. This gives the protein CASTEDGTGGGEQYF.

By sample fraction, this clone is medium-sized. This sequence joins TRBV19 and TRBJ1-1; 10 bases map to TRBD1. CDR3 length: 15 amino acids. The ends lost 7 bases at V and 5 bases at J; junction bases unmatched: 10. Germline V lookup: CDR1 LNHDA, CDR2 SQIVND (reference sequence). The CDR3, as DNA: TGTGCCAGTAAAGGGAGTTGGACAGGGGGTACTGAAGCTTTCTTT. It codes for CASKGSWTGGTEAFF.

This chain links TRBV4-1 with TRBJ1-1; D is perhaps TRBD1 (5 bases). CDR1 and CDR2 (germline): MGHRA, YSYEKL. The CDR3 has 16 amino acids. Trimming removed 2 bases from V and 1 base from J, with 14 bases in between. The CDR3 DNA sequence: TGCGCCAGCAGCCAACCCCTGGGCAGGGAGAACACTGAAGCTTTCTTT. This gives the protein CASSQPLGRENTEAFF.

The count of this clone is one. The chain couples TRBV27 to TRBJ2-3, with D hard to call. CDR1 is MNHEY, CDR2 SMNVEV, per germline (reference sequence). The V and J ends lost 7 bases and 3 bases respectively, with 5 bases between them. The CDR3 length is 11 residues. DNA of the CDR3: TGTGCCAGCAAGTGGACAGATACGCAGTATTTT. This gives the protein CASKWTDTQYF.

V is TRBV12-5 and J is TRBJ2-1; 10 bases map to TRBD1. The CDR3 runs to 16 residues. Germline assignment: CDR1 LGHNT and CDR2 FRNRAP. The junction had 9 bases not matched to a gene; V was cut back by 5 bases and J by 5 bases. In DNA, the CDR3 is TGTGCTAGTGGTCCTACCCCCGGGACAGGGGACAATGAGCAGTTCTTC. Translation: CASGPTPGTGDNEQFF.

In this sample, this clone turned up once. The CDR3 region has the DNA TGTGCCAGCAGTTTAAGAGGCACGACCTACAATGAGCAGTTCTTC. The encoded protein is CASSLRGTTYNEQFF. The V call is TRBV27, the J call TRBJ2-1, with unresolved D. V shed 2 bases and J shed 2 bases, with 10 bases lying between them. CDR3 length: 15 amino acids. Germline-derived CDR1 and CDR2 are MNHEY and SMNVEV (reference sequence).

The chain combines TRBV5-5 with TRBJ2-6, with 9 bases matching TRBD2. This CDR3 has 20 residues. V was pared by 0 bases and J by 4 bases, with 14 bases of the junction left unmatched. Per germline, CDR1 SGHKS and CDR2 YYEKEE (reference sequence). The CDR3: CASSLAASGIVASGANVLTF. The CDR3 DNA follows: TGTGCCAGCAGCTTGGCGGCTAGCGGGATCGTCGCCTCGGGGGCCAACGTCCTGACTTTC.

This chain connects TRBV28 to TRBJ2-7; tentative D call: TRBD2 (6 bases). Germline loops: CDR1 MDHEN, CDR2 SYDVKM. Trimming took 4 bases from V and 6 from J, leaving 16 bases between them. CDR3 length: 14 residues. The CDR3 loop reads CASSSLEGFSEQYF. As DNA, the CDR3 is TGTGCCAGCAGTTCCCTGGAGGGTTTCAGCGAGCAGTACTTC.

Here the CDR3 reads CASSSTGETQYF. The CDR3 nucleotides are TGTGCCAGCAGCTCGACAGGGGAGACCCAGTACTTC. The rearrangement joins TRBV9 to TRBJ2-5; TRBD1 matches 7 bases. CDR3 length: 12 amino acids. Per the germline V gene, CDR1 is SGDLS and CDR2 is YYNGEE. The J segment lost 5 bases and the V segment lost 4 bases, leaving 2 bases of the junction unmatched. Using reference TRBV9 and TRBJ2-5 for the parts outside the CDR3, the full variable domain is DSGVTQTPKHLITATGQRVTLRCSPRSGDLSVYWYQQSLDQGLQFLIQYYNGEERAKGNILERFSAQQFPDLHSELNLSSLELGDSALYFCASSSTGETQYFGPGTRLLVL.

The CDR3 spells CASLLGQQKNQPQHF. For the CDR3, the DNA is TGTGCCAGCCTACTGGGACAGCAAAAGAATCAGCCCCAGCATTTT. The chain employs TRBV6-1 and TRBJ1-5; 7 bases align to TRBD1. Germline-derived CDR1 and CDR2 are MNHNS and SASEGT. V was clipped by 8 bases and J by 4 bases; unmatched bases: 11. CDR3 length: 15 amino acids.

In the case of this clone: Different DNA sequences within this sample yield the same CDR3. The chain uses TRBV7-9 and TRBJ2-7, with 7 bases fitting TRBD2. With V trimmed by 1 base and J by 9 bases, 6 bases remained unmatched. Germline loops: CDR1 SEHNR, CDR2 FQNEAQ (reference sequence). The CDR3 runs 13 residues. The CDR3: CASSLGVRGGQYF. The DNA for the CDR3 is TGTGCCAGCAGCTTAGGCGTTCGCGGGGGGCAGTACTTC.

J is TRBJ2-1 and V is TRBV7-2; D remains unclear. The germline V gene encodes CDR1 SGHTA and CDR2 FQGNSA. CDR3 length: 13 residues. Trimming took 0 bases from V and 7 from J, leaving 7 bases between them. CDR3 region: CASSLAYENEQFF. The CDR3 region has the DNA TGTGCCAGCAGCTTAGCGTACGAGAATGAGCAGTTCTTC.

V usage is TRBV7-2 and J usage is TRBJ2-7; TRBD1 matches 7 bases. Trimming took 1 base from V and 2 from J; bases not matched to a gene: 5. Germline CDR1 reads SGHTA; CDR2 reads FQGNSA. The CDR3 consists of 15 residues. The CDR3 DNA follows: TGTGCCAGCAGCTTAGGTCCTACAGGGGCCTACGAGCAGTACTTC. Translating gives CASSLGPTGAYEQYF. Variable domain in full (rest from reference TRBV7-2 and TRBJ2-7): GAGVSQSPSNKVTEKGKDVELRCDPISGHTALYWYRQSLGQGLEFLIYFQGNSAPDKSGLPSDRFSAERTGGSVSTLTIQRTQQEDSAVYLCASSLGPTGAYEQYFGPGTRLTVT.